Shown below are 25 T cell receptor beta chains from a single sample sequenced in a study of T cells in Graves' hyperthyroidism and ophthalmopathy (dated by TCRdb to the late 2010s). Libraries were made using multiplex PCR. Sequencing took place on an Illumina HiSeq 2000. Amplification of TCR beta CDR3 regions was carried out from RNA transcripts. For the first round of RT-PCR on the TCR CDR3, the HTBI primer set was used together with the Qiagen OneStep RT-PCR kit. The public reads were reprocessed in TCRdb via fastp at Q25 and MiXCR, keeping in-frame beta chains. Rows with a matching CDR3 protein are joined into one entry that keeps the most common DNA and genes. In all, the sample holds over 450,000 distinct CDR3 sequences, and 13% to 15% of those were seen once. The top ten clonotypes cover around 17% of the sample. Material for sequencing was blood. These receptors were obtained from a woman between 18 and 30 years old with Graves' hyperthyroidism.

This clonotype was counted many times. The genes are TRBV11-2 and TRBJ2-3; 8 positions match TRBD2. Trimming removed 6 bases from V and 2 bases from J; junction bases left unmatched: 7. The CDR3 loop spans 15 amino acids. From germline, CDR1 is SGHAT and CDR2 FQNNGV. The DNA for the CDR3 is TGTGCCAGCAGTCAATTTAGCGGGGACACAGATACGCAGTATTTT. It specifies CASSQFSGDTDTQYF.

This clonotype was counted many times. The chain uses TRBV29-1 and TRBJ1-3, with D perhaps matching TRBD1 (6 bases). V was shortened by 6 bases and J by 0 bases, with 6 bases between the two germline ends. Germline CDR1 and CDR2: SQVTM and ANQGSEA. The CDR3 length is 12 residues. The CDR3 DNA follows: TGCAGCGTGGGACACTCTGGAAACACCATATATTTT. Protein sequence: CSVGHSGNTIYF.

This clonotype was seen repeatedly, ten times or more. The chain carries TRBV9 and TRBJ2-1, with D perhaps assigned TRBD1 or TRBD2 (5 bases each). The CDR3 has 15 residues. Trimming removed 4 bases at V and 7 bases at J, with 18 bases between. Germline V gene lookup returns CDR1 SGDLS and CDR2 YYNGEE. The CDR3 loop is CASSPGAGYLNEQFF. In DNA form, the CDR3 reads TGTGCCAGCAGCCCCGGGGCGGGCTACCTAAATGAGCAGTTCTTC. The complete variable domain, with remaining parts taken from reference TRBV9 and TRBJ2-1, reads DSGVTQTPKHLITATGQRVTLRCSPRSGDLSVYWYQQSLDQGLQFLIQYYNGEERAKGNILERFSAQQFPDLHSELNLSSLELGDSALYFCASSPGAGYLNEQFFGPGTRLTVL.

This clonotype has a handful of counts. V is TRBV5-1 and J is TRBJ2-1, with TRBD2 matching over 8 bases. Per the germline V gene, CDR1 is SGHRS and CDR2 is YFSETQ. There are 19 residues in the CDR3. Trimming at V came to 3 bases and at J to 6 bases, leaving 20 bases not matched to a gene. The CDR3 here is CASSSGPLGPRLAGNEQFF. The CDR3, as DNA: TGCGCCAGCAGCTCGGGACCTCTTGGTCCTCGGCTAGCGGGCAATGAGCAGTTCTTC.

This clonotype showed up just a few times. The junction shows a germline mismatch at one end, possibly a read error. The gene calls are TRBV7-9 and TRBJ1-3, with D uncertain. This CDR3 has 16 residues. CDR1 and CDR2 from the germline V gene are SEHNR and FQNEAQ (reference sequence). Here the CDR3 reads CASSLEGSGSGNTVYF. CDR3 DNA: TGTGCCAGCAGCTTAGAAGGGTCAGGCTCTGGAAACACCGTATATTTT.

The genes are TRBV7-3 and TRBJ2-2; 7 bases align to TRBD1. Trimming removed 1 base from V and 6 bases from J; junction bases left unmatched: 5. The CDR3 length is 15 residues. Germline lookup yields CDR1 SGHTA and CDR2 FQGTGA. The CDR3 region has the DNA TGTGCCAGCAGCTTAATGGCAGGGGGTTCCGGGGAGCTGTTTTTT. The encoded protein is CASSLMAGGSGELFF.

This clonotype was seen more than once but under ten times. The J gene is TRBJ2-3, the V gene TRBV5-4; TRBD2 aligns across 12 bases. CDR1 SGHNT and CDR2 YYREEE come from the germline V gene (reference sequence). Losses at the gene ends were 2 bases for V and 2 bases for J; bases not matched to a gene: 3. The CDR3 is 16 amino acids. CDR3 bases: TGTGCCAGCAGCTTCAGACTAGCGGGAGTCACAGATACGCAGTATTTT. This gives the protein CASSFRLAGVTDTQYF.

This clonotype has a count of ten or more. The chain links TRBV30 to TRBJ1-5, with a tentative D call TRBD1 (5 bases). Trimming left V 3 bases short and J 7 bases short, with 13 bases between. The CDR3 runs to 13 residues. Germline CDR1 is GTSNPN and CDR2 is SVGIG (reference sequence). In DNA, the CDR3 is TGTGCCTGGAGCCCAGGTGGGGCCCAGCCCCAGCATTTT. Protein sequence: CAWSPGGAQPQHF.

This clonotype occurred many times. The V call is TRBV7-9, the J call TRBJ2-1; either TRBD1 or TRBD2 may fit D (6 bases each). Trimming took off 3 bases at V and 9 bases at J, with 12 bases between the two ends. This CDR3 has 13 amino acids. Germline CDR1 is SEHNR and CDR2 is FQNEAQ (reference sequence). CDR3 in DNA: TGTGCCAGCAGCTTCAACGAGGGGGGTGAGCAGTTCTTC. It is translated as CASSFNEGGEQFF. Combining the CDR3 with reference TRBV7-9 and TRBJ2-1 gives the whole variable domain DTGVSQNPRHKITKRGQNVTFRCDPISEHNRLYWYRQTLGQGPEFLTYFQNEAQLEKSRLLSDRFSAERPKGSFSTLEIQRTEQGDSAMYLCASSFNEGGEQFFGPGTRLTVL.

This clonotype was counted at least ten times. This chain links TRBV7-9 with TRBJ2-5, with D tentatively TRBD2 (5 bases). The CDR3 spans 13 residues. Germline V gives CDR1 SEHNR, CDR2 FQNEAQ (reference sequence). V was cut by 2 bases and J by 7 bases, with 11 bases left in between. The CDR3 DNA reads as TGTGCCAGCAGCTTAATAGCGTTCGGGACCCAGTACTTC. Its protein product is CASSLIAFGTQYF.

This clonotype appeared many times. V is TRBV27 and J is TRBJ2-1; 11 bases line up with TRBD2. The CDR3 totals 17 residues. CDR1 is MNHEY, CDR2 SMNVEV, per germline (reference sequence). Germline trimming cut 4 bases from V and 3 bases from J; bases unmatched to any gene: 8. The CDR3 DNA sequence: TGTGCCAGCAGTTCGAGGGTCGGGACTAGCGGCTACAATGAGCAGTTCTTC. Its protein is CASSSRVGTSGYNEQFF.

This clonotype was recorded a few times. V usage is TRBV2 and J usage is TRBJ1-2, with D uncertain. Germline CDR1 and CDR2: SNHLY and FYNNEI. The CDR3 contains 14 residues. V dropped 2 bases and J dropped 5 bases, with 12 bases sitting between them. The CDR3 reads CASSELGFSYGYTF. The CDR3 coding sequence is TGTGCCAGCAGTGAATTAGGATTTTCTTATGGCTACACCTTC.

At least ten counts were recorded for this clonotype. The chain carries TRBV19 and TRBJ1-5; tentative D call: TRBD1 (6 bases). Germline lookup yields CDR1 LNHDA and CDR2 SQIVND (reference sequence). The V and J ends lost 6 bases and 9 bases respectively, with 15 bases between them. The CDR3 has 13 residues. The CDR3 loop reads CASSGQPFLPQHF. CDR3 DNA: TGTGCCAGTAGCGGACAGCCGTTCTTGCCCCAGCATTTT.

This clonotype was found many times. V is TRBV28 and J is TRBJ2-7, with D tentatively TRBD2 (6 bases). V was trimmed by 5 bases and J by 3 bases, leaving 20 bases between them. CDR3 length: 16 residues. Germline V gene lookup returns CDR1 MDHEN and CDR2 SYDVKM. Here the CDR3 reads CASSPGGWEDGYEQYF. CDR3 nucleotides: TGTGCCAGCAGTCCTGGGGGGTGGGAGGACGGCTACGAGCAGTACTTC.

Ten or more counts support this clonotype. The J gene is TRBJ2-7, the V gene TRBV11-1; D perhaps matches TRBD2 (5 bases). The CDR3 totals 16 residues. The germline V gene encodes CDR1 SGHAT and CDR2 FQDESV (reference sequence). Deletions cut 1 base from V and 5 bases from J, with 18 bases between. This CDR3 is CASSLGGGYLIDEQYV. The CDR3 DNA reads TGTGCCAGCAGCTTAGGAGGCGGGTACCTTATCGACGAGCAGTACGTC.

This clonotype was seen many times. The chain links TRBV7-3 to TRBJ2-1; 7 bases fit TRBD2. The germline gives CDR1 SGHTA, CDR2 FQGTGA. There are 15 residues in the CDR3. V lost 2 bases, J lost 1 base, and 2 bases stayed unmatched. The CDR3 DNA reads TGTGCCAGCAGCTTACCCGGGGGGTCCTACAATGAGCAGTTCTTC. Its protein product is CASSLPGGSYNEQFF.

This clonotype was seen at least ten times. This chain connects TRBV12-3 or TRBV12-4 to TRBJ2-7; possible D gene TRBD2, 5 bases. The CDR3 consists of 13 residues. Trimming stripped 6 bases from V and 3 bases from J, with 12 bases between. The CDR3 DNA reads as TGTGCCAGCAGCCCGGCCGGGGTCTACGAGCAGTACTTC. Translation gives CASSPAGVYEQYF.

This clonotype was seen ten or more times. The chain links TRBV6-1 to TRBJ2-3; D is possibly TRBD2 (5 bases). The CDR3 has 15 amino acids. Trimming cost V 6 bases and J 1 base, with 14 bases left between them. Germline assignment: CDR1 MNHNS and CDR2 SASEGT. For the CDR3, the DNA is TGTGCCAGCAGCTCCCGGGCGGGTGGCACAGATACGCAGTATTTT. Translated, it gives CASSSRAGGTDTQYF.

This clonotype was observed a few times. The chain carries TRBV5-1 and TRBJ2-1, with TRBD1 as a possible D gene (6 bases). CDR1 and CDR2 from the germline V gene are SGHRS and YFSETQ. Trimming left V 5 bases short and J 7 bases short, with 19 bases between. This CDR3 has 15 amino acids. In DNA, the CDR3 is TGCGCCAGCAGTACCGAGACAGGTTTGTGGAATGAGCAGTTCTTC. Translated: CASSTETGLWNEQFF.

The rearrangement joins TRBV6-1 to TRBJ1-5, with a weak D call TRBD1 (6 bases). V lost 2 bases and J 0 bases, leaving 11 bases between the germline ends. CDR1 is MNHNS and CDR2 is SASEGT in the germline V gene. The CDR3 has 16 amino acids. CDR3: CASSEWGTISNQPQHF. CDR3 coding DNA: TGTGCCAGCAGTGAATGGGGGACAATTAGCAATCAGCCCCAGCATTTT.

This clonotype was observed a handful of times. This CDR3 reads CSAPDREYGYTF. In DNA, the CDR3 is TGCAGTGCTCCGGACAGGGAATATGGCTACACCTTC. The genes are TRBV20-1 and TRBJ1-2; 8 positions match TRBD1. The germline V gene encodes CDR1 DFQATT and CDR2 SNEGSKA (reference sequence). The trim removed 5 bases at V and 5 bases at J, leaving 4 bases unmatched. This CDR3 has 12 amino acids.

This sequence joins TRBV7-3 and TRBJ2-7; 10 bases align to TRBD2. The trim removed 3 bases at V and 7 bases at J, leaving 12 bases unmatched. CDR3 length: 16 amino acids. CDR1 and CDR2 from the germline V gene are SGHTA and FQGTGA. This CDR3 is CASSFLAGDLGGEQYV. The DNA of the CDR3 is TGTGCCAGCAGCTTCCTAGCGGGAGACCTAGGGGGGGAGCAGTACGTC.

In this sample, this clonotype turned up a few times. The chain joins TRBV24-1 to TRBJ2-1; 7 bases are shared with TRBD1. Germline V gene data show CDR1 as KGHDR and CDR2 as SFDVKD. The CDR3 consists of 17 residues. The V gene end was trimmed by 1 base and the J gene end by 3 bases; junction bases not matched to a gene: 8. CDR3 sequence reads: CATSDFKTGSIYNEQFF. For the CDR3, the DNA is TGTGCCACCAGTGATTTTAAGACAGGGAGTATCTACAATGAGCAGTTCTTC.

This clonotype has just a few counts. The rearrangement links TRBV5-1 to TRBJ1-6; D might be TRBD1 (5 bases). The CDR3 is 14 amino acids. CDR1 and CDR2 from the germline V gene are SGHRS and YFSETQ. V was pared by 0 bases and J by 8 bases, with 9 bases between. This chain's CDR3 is CASSLGREDSPLHF. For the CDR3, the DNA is TGCGCCAGCAGCTTGGGCAGGGAGGATTCACCCCTCCACTTT. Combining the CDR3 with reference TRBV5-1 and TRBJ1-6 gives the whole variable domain KAGVTQTPRYLIKTRGQQVTLSCSPISGHRSVSWYQQTPGQGLQFLFEYFSETQRNKGNFPGRFSGRQFSNSRSEMNVSTLELGDSALYLCASSLGREDSPLHFGNGTRLTVT.

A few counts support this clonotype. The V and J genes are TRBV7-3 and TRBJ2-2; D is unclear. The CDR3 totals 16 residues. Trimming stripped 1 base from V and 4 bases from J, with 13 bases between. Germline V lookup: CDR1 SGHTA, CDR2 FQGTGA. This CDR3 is CASSLIPPPGTGELFF. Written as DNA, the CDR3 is TGTGCCAGCAGCTTAATACCCCCCCCTGGCACCGGGGAGCTGTTTTTT. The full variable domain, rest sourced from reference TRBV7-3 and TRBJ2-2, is GAGVSQTPSNKVTEKGKYVELRCDPISGHTALYWYRQSLGQGPEFLIYFQGTGAADDSGLPNDRFFAVRPEGSVSTLKIQRTERGDSAVYLCASSLIPPPGTGELFFGEGSRLTVL.